This note documents a single TCR beta chain sequence. Its antigen remains unidentified. The record has no base qualities; no much larger clone is one base away. The data originate from a study of OX40 agonist ivuxolimab in advanced cancers. Background for the entire study: Ivuxolimab, which targeted the costimulatory receptor OX40 (CD134), was an agonistic, fully human IgG2 monoclonal antibody. Intravenous ivuxolimab was administered to patients every 2 weeks at six dose levels: 0.01, 0.1, 0.3, 1.5, 3 and 10 mg/kg. Of the roughly 54 patients in dose escalation, around 20 had hepatocellular carcinoma, around 15 had melanoma, 9 had renal cell carcinoma and 9 had head and neck cancer. The purpose of peripheral TCRbeta sequencing was to test whether ivuxolimab changed TCR sequence diversity and led to clonal T-cell expansion. In the dose-escalation cohort, roughly 80% of patients were male, and the mean age was approximately 60 years, with a range of about 20 to 90. Partial responses occurred in three dose-escalation patients, of whom one had hepatocellular carcinoma and two had cutaneous melanoma. Prior anti-PD-1, anti-PD-L1 or anti-CTLA-4 therapy was permitted, and approximately 42% of dose-escalation patients had received checkpoint inhibitors. The paper reports the monotherapy dose-escalation portion (N = 52 patients) of the phase I ivuxolimab trial.

Results the study describes overall, beyond this receptor: After ivuxolimab, more expanded clones were found on average in CD8+ T cells than in CD4+ T cells. The antigen specificity of the peripheral T cells that underwent clonal expansion was not determined. In the 0.1-3.0 mg/kg groups, partial responders had among the lowest normalized peripheral clonal expansion, particularly in CD8+ T cells. At doses of 0.1 to 3.0 mg/kg, clonal expansion of both CD4+ and CD8+ T cells in blood was seen between baseline and week 6. Low levels of normalized T-cell clonal expansion were also seen in some patients who did not respond.

Patients with autoimmune disease history or receiving systemic immunosuppression were excluded from the trial. In every dose cohort, peripheral blood was drawn for TCR sequencing at baseline, cycle 4 day 1, and cycle 7 day 1. Samples were obtained from an open-label, multicenter, first-in-human phase I dose-escalation trial of ivuxolimab. Adults with locally advanced or metastatic head and neck squamous cell, hepatocellular, melanoma or renal cell carcinoma were enrolled in the trial. CD4+ and CD8+ T cells were sorted separately from peripheral blood before TCR sequencing. CDR1 and CDR2 were assigned from the germline V gene as SGHVS and FQNEAQ. V was cut back by 4 bases and J by 5 bases, leaving a gap of 9 bases between them. The CDR3 measures 13 amino acids from cysteine to phenylalanine. The only DNA kept is the CDR3, 39 bases in frame from the first base. To sequence the TCRbeta CDR3 region, genomic DNA was isolated from the sorted cells. The immunoSEQ Assay was used to sequence the TCRbeta CDR3 regions. As stored in TCRdb, this immuneACCESS dataset retains in-frame rearrangements with V and J assigned. A fraction of the clones does not appear; measured against another copy, unresolved V genes explain less than half of the discrepancy, and the remainder lacks a known reason. The sample includes 71,000 or so clones, with around 86% observed a single time. 0.95% to 1.4% of the sample rests with the top ten.

Here the sequenced sample was CD4+ or CD8+ T cells sorted from blood, taken in a trial of the OX40 agonist ivuxolimab. This clonotype originated in an adult with an advanced solid tumor such as melanoma, head and neck, liver or kidney cancer. In this chain, TRBV7-8 is recombined with TRBJ2-1; the D gene identity is not certain. The DNA is TGTGCCAGCAGCTGGGGTAGCCACAATGAGCAGTTCTTC. It is translated as CASSWGSHNEQFF.